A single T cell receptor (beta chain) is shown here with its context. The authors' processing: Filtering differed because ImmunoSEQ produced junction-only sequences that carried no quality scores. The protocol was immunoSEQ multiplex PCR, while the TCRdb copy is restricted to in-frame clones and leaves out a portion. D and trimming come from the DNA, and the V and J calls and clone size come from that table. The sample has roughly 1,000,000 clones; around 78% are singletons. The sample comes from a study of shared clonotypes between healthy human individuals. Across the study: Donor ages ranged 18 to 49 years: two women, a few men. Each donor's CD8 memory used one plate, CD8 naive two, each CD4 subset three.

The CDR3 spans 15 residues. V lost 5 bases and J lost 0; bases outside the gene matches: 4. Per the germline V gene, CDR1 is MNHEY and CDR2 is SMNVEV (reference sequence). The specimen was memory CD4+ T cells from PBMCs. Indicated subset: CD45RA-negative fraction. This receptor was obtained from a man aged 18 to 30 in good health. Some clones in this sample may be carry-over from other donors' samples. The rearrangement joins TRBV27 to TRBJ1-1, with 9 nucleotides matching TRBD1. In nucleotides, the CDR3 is TGTGCCAGCAGTGAACGGGACAGGGTGAACACTGAAGCTTTCTTT. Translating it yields CASSERDRVNTEAFF.